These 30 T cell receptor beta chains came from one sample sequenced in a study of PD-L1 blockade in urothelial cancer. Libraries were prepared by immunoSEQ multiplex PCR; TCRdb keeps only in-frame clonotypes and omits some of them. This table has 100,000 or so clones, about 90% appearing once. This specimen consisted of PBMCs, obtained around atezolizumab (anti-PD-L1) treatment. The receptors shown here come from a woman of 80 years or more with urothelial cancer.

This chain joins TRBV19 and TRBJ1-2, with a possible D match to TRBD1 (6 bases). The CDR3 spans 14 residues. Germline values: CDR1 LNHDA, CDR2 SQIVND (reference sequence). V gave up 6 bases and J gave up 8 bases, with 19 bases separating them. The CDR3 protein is CASRHGTLDGGYTF. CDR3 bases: TGTGCCAGTAGACACGGGACACTGGATGGAGGCTACACCTTC. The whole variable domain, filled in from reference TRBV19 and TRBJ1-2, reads DGGITQSPKYLFRKEGQNVTLSCEQNLNHDAMYWYRQDPGQGLRLIYYSQIVNDFQKGDIAEGYSVSREKKESFPLTVTSAQKNPTAFYLCASRHGTLDGGYTFGSGTRLTVV.

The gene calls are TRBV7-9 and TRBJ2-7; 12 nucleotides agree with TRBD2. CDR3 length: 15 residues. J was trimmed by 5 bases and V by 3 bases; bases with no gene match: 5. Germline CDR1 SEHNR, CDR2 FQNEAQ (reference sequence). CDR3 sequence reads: CASSLGRLAGDEQYF. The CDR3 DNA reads TGTGCCAGCAGCTTGGGGAGACTAGCGGGAGACGAGCAGTACTTC.

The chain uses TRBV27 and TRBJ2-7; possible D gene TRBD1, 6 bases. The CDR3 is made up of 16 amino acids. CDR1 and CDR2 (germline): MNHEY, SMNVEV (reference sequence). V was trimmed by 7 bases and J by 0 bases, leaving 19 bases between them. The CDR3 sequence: CASKLRQRGSSYEQYF. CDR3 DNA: TGTGCCAGCAAGCTACGTCAGAGGGGGAGCTCCTACGAGCAGTACTTC.

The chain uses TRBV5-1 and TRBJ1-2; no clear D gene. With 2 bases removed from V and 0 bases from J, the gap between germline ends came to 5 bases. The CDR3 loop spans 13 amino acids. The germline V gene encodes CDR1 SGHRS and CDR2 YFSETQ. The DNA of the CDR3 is TGCGCCAGCAGCTTCGGAGCTAACTATGGCTACACCTTC. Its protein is CASSFGANYGYTF.

The CDR3 DNA reads as TGTGCCCCCGGACTAGCGGGAGGGCGCAGTGAGCAGTTCTTC. It is translated as CAPGLAGGRSEQFF. J is TRBJ2-1 and V is TRBV5-3; TRBD2 matches at 15 bases. TRBV5-3 is an open reading frame, and its role is uncertain. The CDR3 extends over 14 amino acids. Trimming at V came to 10 bases and at J to 9 bases, leaving 8 bases not matched to a gene.

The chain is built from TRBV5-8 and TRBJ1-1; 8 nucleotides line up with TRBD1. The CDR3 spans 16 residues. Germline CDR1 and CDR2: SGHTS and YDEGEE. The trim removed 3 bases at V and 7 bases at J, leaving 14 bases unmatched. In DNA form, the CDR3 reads TGTGCCAGCAGCTCTGTTCTAAGGACAGGGAGAGTTGAAGCTTTCTTT. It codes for CASSSVLRTGRVEAFF.

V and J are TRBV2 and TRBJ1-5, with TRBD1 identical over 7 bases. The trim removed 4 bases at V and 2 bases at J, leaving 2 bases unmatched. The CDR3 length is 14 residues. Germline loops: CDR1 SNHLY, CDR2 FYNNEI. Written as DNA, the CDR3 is TGTGCCAGCAGTGGACAGGGTGGCAATCAGCCCCAGCATTTT. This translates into CASSGQGGNQPQHF.

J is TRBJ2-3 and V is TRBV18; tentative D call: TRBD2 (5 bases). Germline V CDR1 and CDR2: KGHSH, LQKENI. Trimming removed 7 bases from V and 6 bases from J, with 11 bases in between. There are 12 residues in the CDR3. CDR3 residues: CASLLGSDTQYF. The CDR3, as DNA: TGTGCCAGCTTACTAGGGAGCGATACGCAGTATTTT.

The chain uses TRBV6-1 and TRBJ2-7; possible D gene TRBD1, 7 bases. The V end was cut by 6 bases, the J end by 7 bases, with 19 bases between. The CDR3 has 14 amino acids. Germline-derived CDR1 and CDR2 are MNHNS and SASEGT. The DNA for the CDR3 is TGTGCCAGCAGCTCGGAGGGGGCGATGGAGGAGCAGTACTTC. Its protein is CASSSEGAMEEQYF.

CDR3 in amino acids: CASRNVAGGWNEQFF. In DNA, the CDR3 is TGTGCCAGCAGGAACGTAGCGGGAGGCTGGAATGAGCAGTTCTTC. The V and J genes are TRBV27 and TRBJ2-1; TRBD2 agrees at 10 bases. The trim removed 6 bases at V and 7 bases at J, leaving 9 bases unmatched. This CDR3 comprises 15 residues. In germline, CDR1 is MNHEY, CDR2 SMNVEV (reference sequence).

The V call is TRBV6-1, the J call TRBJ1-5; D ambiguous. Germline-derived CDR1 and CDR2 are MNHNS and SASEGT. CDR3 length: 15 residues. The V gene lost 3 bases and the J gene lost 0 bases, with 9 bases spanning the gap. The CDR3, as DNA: TGTGCCAGCAGTGATAACGGTTTTAGCAATCAGCCCCAGCATTTT. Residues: CASSDNGFSNQPQHF.

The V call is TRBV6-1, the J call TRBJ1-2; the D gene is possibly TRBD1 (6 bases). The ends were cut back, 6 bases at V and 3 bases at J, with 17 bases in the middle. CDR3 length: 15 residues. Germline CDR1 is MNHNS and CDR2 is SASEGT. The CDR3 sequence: CASSPEQGGYYGYTF. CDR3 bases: TGTGCCAGCAGCCCCGAACAGGGTGGGTACTATGGCTACACCTTC.

CDR3 DNA sequence: TGTGCCAGCAGATCCACGGTATCAGGCGACACTGAAGCTTTCTTT. Translated: CASRSTVSGDTEAFF. The chain has TRBV6-6 and TRBJ1-1; D remains ambiguous. The CDR3 has 15 amino acids. The V and J ends lost 6 bases and 3 bases respectively, with 17 bases between them. Germline V lookup: CDR1 MNHNY, CDR2 SVGAGI (reference sequence).

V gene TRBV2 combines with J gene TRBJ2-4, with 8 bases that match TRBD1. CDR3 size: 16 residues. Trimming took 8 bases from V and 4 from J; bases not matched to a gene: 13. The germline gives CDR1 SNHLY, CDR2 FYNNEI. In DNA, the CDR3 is TGTGCCAGCGCCCTCCGGACAGGGTCTGTAAAAAACATTCAGTACTTC. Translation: CASALRTGSVKNIQYF.

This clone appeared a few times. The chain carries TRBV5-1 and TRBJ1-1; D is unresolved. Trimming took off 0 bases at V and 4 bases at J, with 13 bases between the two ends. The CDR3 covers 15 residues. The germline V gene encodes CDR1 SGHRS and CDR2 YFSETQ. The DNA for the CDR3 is TGCGCCAGCAGCTTGGCCCAGGCCGAGAGCACTGAAGCTTTCTTT. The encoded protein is CASSLAQAESTEAFF.

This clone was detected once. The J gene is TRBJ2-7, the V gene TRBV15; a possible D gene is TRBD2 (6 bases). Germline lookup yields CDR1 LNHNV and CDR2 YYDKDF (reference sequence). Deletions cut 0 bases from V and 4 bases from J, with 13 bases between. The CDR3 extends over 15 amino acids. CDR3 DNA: TGTGCCACCAGCAGAGATCCGGGCAGCGGGTACGAGCAGTACTTC. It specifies CATSRDPGSGYEQYF.

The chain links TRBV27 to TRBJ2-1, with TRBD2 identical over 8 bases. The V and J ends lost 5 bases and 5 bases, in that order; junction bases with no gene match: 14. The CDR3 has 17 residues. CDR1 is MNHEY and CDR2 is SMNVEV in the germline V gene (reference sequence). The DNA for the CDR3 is TGTGCCAGCAGTCCCCCCCTCGGGCTAGCGGGCGACAATGAGCAGTTCTTC. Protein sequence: CASSPPLGLAGDNEQFF.

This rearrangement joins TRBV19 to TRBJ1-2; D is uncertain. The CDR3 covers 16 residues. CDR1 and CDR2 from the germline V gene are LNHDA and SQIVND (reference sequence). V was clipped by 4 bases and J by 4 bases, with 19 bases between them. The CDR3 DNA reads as TGTGCCAGTAGTACCCAATTTCCCCAGGAAACCTATGGCTACACCTTC. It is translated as CASSTQFPQETYGYTF.

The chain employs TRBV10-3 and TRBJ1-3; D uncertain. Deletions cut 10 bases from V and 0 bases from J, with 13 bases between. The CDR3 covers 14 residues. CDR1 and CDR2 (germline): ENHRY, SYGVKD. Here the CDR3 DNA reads TGTGCCACAAGGACTGATCACTCTGGAAACACCATATATTTT. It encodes CATRTDHSGNTIYF.

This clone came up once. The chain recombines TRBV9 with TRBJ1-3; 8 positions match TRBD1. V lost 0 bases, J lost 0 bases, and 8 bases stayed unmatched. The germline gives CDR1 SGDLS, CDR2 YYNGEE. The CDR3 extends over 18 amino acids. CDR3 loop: CASSVESGQGSSGNTIYF. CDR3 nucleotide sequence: TGTGCCAGCAGCGTAGAGTCCGGACAGGGATCCTCTGGAAACACCATATATTTT.

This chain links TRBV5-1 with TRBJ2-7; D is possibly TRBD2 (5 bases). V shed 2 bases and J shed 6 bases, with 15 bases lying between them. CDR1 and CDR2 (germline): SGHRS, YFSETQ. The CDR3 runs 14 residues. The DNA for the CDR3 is TGCGCCAGCAGCTTTCTTATTAGGGAGAGCGAGCAGTACTTC. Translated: CASSFLIRESEQYF.

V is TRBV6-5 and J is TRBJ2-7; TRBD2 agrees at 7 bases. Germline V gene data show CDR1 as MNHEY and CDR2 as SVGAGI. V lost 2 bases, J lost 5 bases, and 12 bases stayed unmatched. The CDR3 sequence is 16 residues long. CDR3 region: CASSYARGGSVHEQYF. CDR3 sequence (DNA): TGTGCCAGCAGTTACGCCCGAGGCGGGAGTGTGCACGAGCAGTACTTC.

This CDR3 is CASSQGDRQETQYF. The CDR3 DNA reads as TGTGCCAGCAGTCAAGGGGACAGACAAGAGACCCAGTACTTC. The rearrangement uses TRBV28 and TRBJ2-5, with TRBD1 matching over 7 bases. The junction had 5 bases not matched to a gene; V was cut back by 5 bases and J by 2 bases. The CDR3 spans 14 residues. Germline values: CDR1 MDHEN, CDR2 SYDVKM.

Written as DNA, the CDR3 is TGTGCCAGCAGCGCCCACACGACAGGCGGGACTGAAGCTTTCTTT. It translates to CASSAHTTGGTEAFF. J is TRBJ1-1 and V is TRBV9; TRBD1 is a possible D gene (6 bases). V was clipped by 3 bases and J by 5 bases, with 17 bases between them. Germline V gives CDR1 SGDLS, CDR2 YYNGEE. The CDR3 spans 15 residues.

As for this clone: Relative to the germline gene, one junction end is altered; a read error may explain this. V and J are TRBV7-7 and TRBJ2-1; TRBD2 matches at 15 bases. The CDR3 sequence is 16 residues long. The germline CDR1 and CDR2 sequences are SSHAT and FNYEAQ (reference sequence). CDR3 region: CTSSSGLAGGYNEQFF. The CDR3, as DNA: TGTACCAGCAGCTCAGGACTAGCGGGGGGGTACAATGAGCAGTTCTTC.

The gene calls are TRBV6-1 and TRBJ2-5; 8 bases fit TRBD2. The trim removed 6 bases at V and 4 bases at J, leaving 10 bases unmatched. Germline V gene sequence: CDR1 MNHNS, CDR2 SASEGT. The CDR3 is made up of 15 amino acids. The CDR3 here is CASRLAGSPRETQYF. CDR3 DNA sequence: TGTGCCAGCAGGTTAGCGGGATCCCCCAGAGAGACCCAGTACTTC.

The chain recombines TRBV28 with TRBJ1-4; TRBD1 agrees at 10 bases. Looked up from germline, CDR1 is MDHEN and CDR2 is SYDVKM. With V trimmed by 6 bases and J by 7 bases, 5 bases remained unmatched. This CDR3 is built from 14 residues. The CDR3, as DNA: TGTGCCAGCAGCTCCGGGACAGGGGTTGAAAAACTGTTTTTT. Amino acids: CASSSGTGVEKLFF. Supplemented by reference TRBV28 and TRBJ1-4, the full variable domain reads DVKVTQSSRYLVKRTGEKVFLECVQDMDHENMFWYRQDPGLGLRLIYFSYDVKMKEKGDIPEGYSVSREKKERFSLILESASTNQTSMYLCASSSGTGVEKLFFGSGTQLSVL.

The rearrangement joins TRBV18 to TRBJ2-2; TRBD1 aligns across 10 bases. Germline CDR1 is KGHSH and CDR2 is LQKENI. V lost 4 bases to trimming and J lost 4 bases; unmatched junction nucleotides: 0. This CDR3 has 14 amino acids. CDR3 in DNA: TGTGCCAGCTCACGGGACAGGGGCACCGGGGAGCTGTTTTTT. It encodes CASSRDRGTGELFF.

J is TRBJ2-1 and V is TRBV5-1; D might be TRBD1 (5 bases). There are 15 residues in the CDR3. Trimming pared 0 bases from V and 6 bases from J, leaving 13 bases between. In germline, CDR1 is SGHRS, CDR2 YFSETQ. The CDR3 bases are TGCGCCAGCAGCTTGGCCCTGGACACATTCAATGAGCAGTTCTTC. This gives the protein CASSLALDTFNEQFF.

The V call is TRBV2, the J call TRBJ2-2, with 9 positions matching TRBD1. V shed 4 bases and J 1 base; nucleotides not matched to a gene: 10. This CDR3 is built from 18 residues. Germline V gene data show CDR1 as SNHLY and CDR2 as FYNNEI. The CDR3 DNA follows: TGTGCCAGCAGTGTTGTTCAATTGGGACAGGGGAACACCGGGGAGCTGTTTTTT. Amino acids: CASSVVQLGQGNTGELFF.